This note documents a single TCR beta chain sequence. Its antigen remains unidentified. Here immunoSEQ multiplex PCR was the method, and the copy in TCRdb shows in-frame clones only, minus some. The table lists hundreds of thousands of clones, around 95% of them singletons. The CDR3 is made up of 17 amino acids. CDR1 and CDR2 from the germline V gene are MDHEN and SYDVKM. V shed 6 bases and J shed 0 bases, with 18 bases lying between them. This sample stems from a study of shared clonotypes between healthy human individuals. CD45RO-negative cells were positively selected for CCR7, leaving out terminally differentiated effector memory CD45RA+ cells. Study observations and caveats: The diversity represented, both genetic and in exposure history, was limited by few donors.

The J gene is TRBJ1-5, the V gene TRBV28, with TRBD1 as a possible D gene (6 bases). The receptor's source is a woman aged 25 to 39 in good health. The sample was naive CD8+ T cells sorted from blood. CDR3 region: CASRQQGWGYSNQPQHF. CDR3 in DNA: TGTGCCAGCAGACAACAGGGTTGGGGGTATAGCAATCAGCCCCAGCATTTT.